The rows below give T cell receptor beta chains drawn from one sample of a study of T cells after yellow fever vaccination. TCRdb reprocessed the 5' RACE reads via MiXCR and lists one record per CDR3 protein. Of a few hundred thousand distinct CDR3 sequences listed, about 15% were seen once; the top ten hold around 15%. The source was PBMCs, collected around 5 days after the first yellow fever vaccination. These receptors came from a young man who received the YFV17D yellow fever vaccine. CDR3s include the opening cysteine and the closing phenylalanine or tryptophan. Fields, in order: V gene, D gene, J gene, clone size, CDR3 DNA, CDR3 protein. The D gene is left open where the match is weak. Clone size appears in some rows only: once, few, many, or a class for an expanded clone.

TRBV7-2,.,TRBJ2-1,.,TGTGCCAGCAGCTTAAATGCGGGGAACAGTGAGCAGTTCTTC,CASSLNAGNSEQFF
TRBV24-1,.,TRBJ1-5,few,TGTGCCACCAGTGCAACATCCAAACAGCCCCAGCATTTT,CATSATSKQPQHF
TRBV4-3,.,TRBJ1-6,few,TGCGCCAGCAGCCAAGATTTATCGGGGGATTCACCCCTCCACTTT,CASSQDLSGDSPLHF
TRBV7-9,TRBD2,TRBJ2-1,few,TGTGCCAGCAGCTTGACTAGCGGGCGAAACAATGAGCAGTTCTTC,CASSLTSGRNNEQFF
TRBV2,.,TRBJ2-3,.,TGTGCCAGCAGTGAATCTGTGGCTTCCTGGAGAGATACGCAGTATTTT,CASSESVASWRDTQYF
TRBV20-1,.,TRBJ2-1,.,TGCAGTGCTAGAGATCAGAGTCGCCCGGGCTCCTACAATGAGCAGTTCTTC,CSARDQSRPGSYNEQFF
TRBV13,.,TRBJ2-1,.,TGTGCCAGCAGCTTAGAAGGGTTTTTTGGCAATGAGCAGTTCTTC,CASSLEGFFGNEQFF
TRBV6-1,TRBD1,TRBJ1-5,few,TGTGCCAGCAGCCTGACAGGGGGCATTGGTCAGCCCCAGCATTTT,CASSLTGGIGQPQHF
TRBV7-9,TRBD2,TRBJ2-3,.,TGTGCCGGCGGACTAGCGGGGGCTAATACGCAGTATTTT,CAGGLAGANTQYF
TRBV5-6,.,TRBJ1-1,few,TGTGCCAGCAGCTTGTTTGGGACGATGAACACTGAAGCTTTCTTT,CASSLFGTMNTEAFF
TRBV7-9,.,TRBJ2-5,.,TGTGCCAGCAGCAACCCGTGGCGGGGCCCTCAGCAGGAGACCCAGTACTTC,CASSNPWRGPQQETQYF
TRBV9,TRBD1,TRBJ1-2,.,TGTGCCAGCAGCGCCTCCGGGACAGGGCCCCTCTATGGCTACACCTTC,CASSASGTGPLYGYTF
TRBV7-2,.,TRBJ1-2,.,TGTGCCAGTTGGGGCGGACACCAAGCTAACTATGGCTACACCTTC,CASWGGHQANYGYTF
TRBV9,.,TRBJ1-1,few,TGTGCCAGCAGCGTCTTGGCAGGAATGAACACTGAAGCTTTCTTT,CASSVLAGMNTEAFF
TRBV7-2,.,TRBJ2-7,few,TGTGCCAGCAGCCCTCGAACCGGGACACAGAAATACGAGCAGTACTTC,CASSPRTGTQKYEQYF
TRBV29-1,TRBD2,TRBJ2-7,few,TGCAGCGCAGGGAGGGGTTTTAATTACGAGCAGTACTTC,CSAGRGFNYEQYF
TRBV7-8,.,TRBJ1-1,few,TGTGCCAGCAGTCGGCTACGAGGGCGGAACACTGAAGCTTTCTTT,CASSRLRGRNTEAFF
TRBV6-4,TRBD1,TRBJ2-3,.,TGTGCCAGCAGTAACAGGGGGCTCGGCACAGATACGCAGTATTTT,CASSNRGLGTDTQYF
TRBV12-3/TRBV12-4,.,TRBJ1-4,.,TGTGCCAGCGGGGTTTGGGGCGAAAAACTGTTTTTT,CASGVWGEKLFF
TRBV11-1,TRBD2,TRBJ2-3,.,TGTGCCAGCAGCCCCCTTAGAGCGGGGGGCTCCCCCAGGACAGATACGCAGTATTTT,CASSPLRAGGSPRTDTQYF
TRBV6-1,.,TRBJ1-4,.,TGTGCCAGCAGACGAGCCAGACTAACTAATGAAAAACTGTTTTTT,CASRRARLTNEKLFF
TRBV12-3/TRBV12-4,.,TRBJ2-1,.,TGTGCCAGCAGTTTAAGCCCAGGGTACAATGAGCAGTTCTTC,CASSLSPGYNEQFF
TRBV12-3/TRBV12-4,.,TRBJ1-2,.,TGTGCCAGCAGTTTAGAGAGAGCTAACTATGGCTACACCTTC,CASSLERANYGYTF
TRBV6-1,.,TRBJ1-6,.,TGTGCCACCAGAAGTAGCTCCTATAATTCACCCCTCCACTTT,CATRSSSYNSPLHF
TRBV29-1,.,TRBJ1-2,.,TGCAGCGTTGAAGTCCGCCAGGTCTTCACCTTC,CSVEVRQVFTF
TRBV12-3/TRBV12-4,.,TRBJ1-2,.,TGTGCCAGCAGTTTTATGGGGGGACTTGGCTACACCTTC,CASSFMGGLGYTF
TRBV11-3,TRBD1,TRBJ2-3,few,TGTGCCAGCAGCTCGGGGGACAGGCGTAGCACAGATACGCAGTATTTT,CASSSGDRRSTDTQYF